What follows is one TCR beta chain and its context. Which antigen it targets is not known. No much larger clonotype is one base removed from it; base qualities were not supplied. This entry belongs to a study of cytomegalovirus exposure and HLA in healthy donors (dated by TCRdb to between 2016 and 2019). Turning to the overall study: An earlier analysis of roughly 500 of the donors reported approximately 300 Gb of sequence data and approximately 110 million unique TCR beta sequences from about 200 million T cells. Around 320 gigabases of sequencing data and tens of millions of unique TCR sequences were included in an early release covering around 600 HLA-typed donors. All discovery cohort repertoires had been generated on a single sequencing platform. Of the approximately 400 genotyped donors, about 84% fell in the genetic ancestry cluster associated with self-reported Caucasian donors. A later analysis re-analyzed previously published TCR beta repertoires from 500 to 700 donors and added high-resolution HLA genotyping to study TCR occurrence patterns. Besides the first cohort of 500 to 700 subjects, a separate validation cohort made up of 120 different subjects was used. To predict cytomegalovirus infection status, the study brought together high-throughput TCR immunosequencing, statistical association of individual TCRs with disease status, and machine learning. Donor age, sex, ethnicity and CMV serostatus were compiled together with the repertoire data. Across about 370 genotyped donors of the cohort, an average of roughly 250,000 unique TCR beta nucleotide sequences per donor were sequenced, and roughly 18% of those sequences were non-productive. Typing coverage varied by locus: about 620-630 donors for A, B, C, DRB1 and DQB1; roughly 510 for DQA1; around 570 for DPA1; approximately 470 for DPB1. The study used immunosequencing to profile the T cell repertoires of approximately 630 subjects and linked those repertoires to cytomegalovirus serostatus. Both class I and class II loci were covered by HLA typing, at four-digit resolution. Rather than drawing on any new phenotypic data, the later analysis identified candidate immune exposures from TCR beta sequences and the way those sequences occurred across donors. Genome-wide SNP genotypes for about three fifths of the roughly 700 donors were used in a later genetic analysis, which treated that subset as a discovery cohort. About five DR-DQ haplotypes were handled as single units for association and clustering because linkage in the cohort was strong. The study aimed to test whether cataloging public T cell receptors could reveal signatures of past pathogen exposure. To decide whether each TCR beta V gene segment behaved as functional or pseudogenic, an earlier analysis of approximately 590 of the donors relied on high-throughput TCR beta sequencing. The paper's findings and limits, for the study overall: Some IMGT-functional V segments, including TRBV6-2 and TRBV6-3, could not be told apart with the 87-base-pair reads, so those segments were excluded. In a later analysis, HLA-associated TCR beta chains were found to be more clonally expanded and to have lower generation probabilities than equally common non-associated chains. The only immune exposure information available for the cohort was CMV serostatus. According to a later analysis, most CMV-associated TCR beta chains appeared to be HLA-restricted, and the HLA associations seemed to be driven largely by CMV exposure. According to a later analysis, TCR association rates differed among HLA loci, with DRB1 alleles showing the most associated TCRs and HLA-C alleles showing the fewest. Only TCR beta chains were sequenced in this cohort, and the absence of alpha or paired-chain data limited detectable features. In vitro tests confirmed that three of the cytomegalovirus-associated TCR beta chains recognize cytomegalovirus antigens. The authors suggested that the approach could potentially be generalized to other disease states and immunological phenotypes. Broadly in line with IMGT annotations, most TCR beta V segments showed up in productive rearrangements about 87% or about 30% of the time in an earlier analysis of several hundred of the donors. In a later genetic analysis, fewer N-insertions in productive TCRs were reported among donors in an Asian-associated ancestry cluster than the roughly 700-donor mean. At a false discovery rate of 0.05, a later analysis linked around 17,000 TCR beta sequences to specific HLA alleles. A further reported finding was that TCR beta sequences accurately predicted the HLA-A and HLA-B alleles for most subjects in the first cohort. Seventeen rarely observed V segments, including chromosome 9 orphons, were excluded from the earlier analysis of several hundred of the donors because counts were too low. A cluster of highly shared sequence variants was judged likely to be a technical artifact of the sequencing pipeline. Several of the top co-occurrence clusters appeared to be linked to parvovirus B19, influenza, CMV and Epstein-Barr virus, according to a later analysis. A later genetic analysis associated a missense DCLRE1C variant with V-gene and J-gene trimming of TCR beta chains, and an independent cohort replicated the association. Presence/absence analyses assumed roughly uniform sequencing depth across donors, an assumption that may not hold. Because HLA typing was unavailable for some donors at each locus, only the typed subset was used in association tests. While some public TCRs were present in many individuals, most TCR sequences turned up only very rarely across donors. The classifier was reported to diagnose cytomegalovirus status with high specificity and sensitivity in both the original cohort and the validation cohort. Correlated functional status among segregating V segments might reflect linkage disequilibrium, but an unknown experimental factor could not be ruled out. A total of 164 TCR beta chains were listed by the study as associated with cytomegalovirus. When HLA alleles, especially DR and DQ, strongly co-occurred, TCR associations were difficult to assign to individual alleles.

Libraries came from the immunoSEQ multiplex PCR assay. For the multiplex PCR, a mixture combining 60 forward primers for TCR Vbeta segments and 13 reverse primers for TCR Jbeta segments was used. Amplification of the CDR3 region of rearranged TCR beta genes was performed with a multiplex PCR assay on genomic DNA. On the Illumina HiSeq System, the amplified TCR beta libraries were sequenced as 87-base-pair reads. The original methods were these. In a later analysis, roughly 80 million unique TCR beta chains were counted across the 666 repertoires, and about 9.9 million of these chains were shared by at least two donors. Raw reads were error-corrected and collapsed into unique sequences by a nearest-neighbor algorithm in which closely related sequences were merged to remove PCR and sequencing errors. To assign V, D and J gene segments, CDR3 sequences were aligned to IMGT reference sequences. Each retained sequence needed at least a six-nucleotide match to both a V gene segment and a J gene segment. A rearrangement was called productive if the CDR3 had no stop codons and remained in frame with V and J, and every other rearrangement was called non-productive. CDR3 was defined according to IMGT convention as the region running from the second conserved V-encoded cysteine to the conserved J-encoded phenylalanine. The earlier analysis of 550 to 650 of the donors excluded any sequence lacking an unambiguous match to a single V gene segment. In an earlier analysis of 587 of the donors, V segments were called functional above 56.7% productive rearrangements and were called segregating when the between-donor standard deviation exceeded 5%. A statistical classification framework was built for diagnosing cytomegalovirus status from the catalog of TCR beta chain sequences. In a later analysis, TCR nucleotide sequences were compared against IMGT/GENE-DB human TR gene sequences so that V and J genes could be assigned. Using the TCRdist pipeline, a later analysis assigned CDR3 sequences along with most-parsimonious VDJ recombination scenarios. A later analysis defined each TCR beta chain by its CDR3 amino acid sequence plus V-gene family, and excluded reads lacking a unique V-gene family. To address suspected cross-contamination and a sequencing artifact, a later analysis removed roughly 580 highly shared, low-generation-probability nucleotide sequences. For each public chain, a later analysis derived a clonal expansion index from normalized ranks of inferred template counts within each repertoire. A later analysis computed generation probabilities with a VDJ recombination model fitted to out-of-frame rearrangements, and checked the results against IGoR. In a later analysis, TCR-TCR, TCR-HLA and TCR-CMV co-occurrence was scored with hypergeometric tests, and a repertoire-size bias correction was applied to TCR pairs. To estimate false discovery rates, a later analysis permuted the HLA or CMV assignments 20 times. In a later analysis, co-occurring TCRs were grouped using DBSCAN, with TCRdist sequence similarity added in when clustering inside HLA-allele-positive subsets. For co-occurrence clustering, repertoires with fewer than 30,000 or more than 120,000 public chains were excluded, along with 5 or 6 repertoires with anomalous nucleotide sharing. Held by TCRdb, this immuneACCESS table contains in-frame sequences only and omits some clones. Under half of the omission traces to an unresolved V gene where checked; the cause of the rest is unknown. V and J calls and clone size come straight from that table; D and trimming were deduced from the DNA. For this sample there are around 120,000 clones; around 80% appear just once. Around 5% of the sample is held by the ten biggest clonotypes.

The cohort was made up of hundreds of healthy bone marrow donors. All cohort members were sampled while nominally healthy, although unrecorded immune exposures were likely present. The donor was CMV seropositive and was included in the group of almost 300 seropositive cohort members. Each donor provided a peripheral blood sample, and peripheral blood mononuclear cells were used for TCR beta sequencing. Genomic DNA was extracted from the blood cell samples with the Qiagen DNeasy Blood Extraction Kit. The trim is 0 bases for V and 4 bases for J, with a gap of 8 bases between the germline ends. In the germline V gene, CDR1 corresponds to SGHDN and CDR2 to FVKESK. The CDR3 covers 14 residues, taking in both the cysteine and the phenylalanine. The sequence is cut down to CDR3 DNA, 42 bases in frame from base 1.

The source material was PBMCs. Recombination joined TRBV14 with TRBJ2-3; the D gene lacks a confident call. The sequence derives from a female donor in good health and CMV-seropositive. The DNA sequence is as follows: TGTGCCAGCAGCCAAGACCTCCCCCCAGATACGCAGTATTTT. It specifies CASSQDLPPDTQYF.